This is a list of T cell receptor beta chains from one sample in a study of OX40 agonist ivuxolimab in advanced cancers. Assay: immunoSEQ multiplex PCR; the TCRdb copy retains only in-frame clones and omits some. The sample includes around 95,000 clones, approximately 89% of them seen just once. Here the sequenced sample was CD4+ or CD8+ T cells sorted from blood, taken in a trial of the OX40 agonist ivuxolimab. These receptors were collected from an adult with an advanced solid tumor such as melanoma, head and neck, liver or kidney cancer. CDR3s include the opening cysteine and the closing phenylalanine or tryptophan. D genes are given only for firm matches. The size field is filled for only some rows; it gives once, few, many or a size class.

clone_size j_call v_call d_call cdr3_length cdr3_nt cdr3_aa
NA TRBJ1-6 TRBV11-1 NA 13 TGTGCCAGCAGCCCATATCAAAATTCACCCCTCCACTTT CASSPYQNSPLHF
once TRBJ2-1 TRBV7-2 NA 14 TGTGCCAGCAGCTTATACGGGGTAGGGGATGAGCAGTTCTTC CASSLYGVGDEQFF
NA TRBJ2-3 TRBV27 TRBD2 13 TGTGCCAGCAGTTTAAGGAGGGAGGGAACGCAGTATTTT CASSLRREGTQYF
NA TRBJ2-1 TRBV7-9 NA 13 TGTGCCAGCAGCCGGGCCGCCTACAATGAGCAGTTCTTC CASSRAAYNEQFF
NA TRBJ2-1 TRBV5-1 NA 15 TGCGCCAGCAGCTTGGCCGGGAACCCCGGTCGGGAGCAGTTCTTC CASSLAGNPGREQFF
NA TRBJ2-1 TRBV11-1 NA 16 TGTGCCAGCAGCTCAAGGGCTCGTAGGTTGTACAATGAGCAGTTCTTC CASSSRARRLYNEQFF
NA TRBJ2-1 TRBV2 NA 16 TGTGCCAGCAGTTCCCCCACCGGGTTGTATTACAATGAGCAGTTCTTC CASSSPTGLYYNEQFF
NA TRBJ1-6 TRBV27 TRBD1 15 TGTGCCAGCAGTCGCGGGGACAGGGACAATTCACCCCTCCACTTT CASSRGDRDNSPLHF
NA TRBJ1-5 TRBV19 TRBD1 18 TGTGCCAGTAGTATAGTACTCCGGGACAGGGGTCGACATCAGCCCCAGCATTTT CASSIVLRDRGRHQPQHF
NA TRBJ2-2 TRBV14 NA 13 TGTGCCAGCAGCCTAGATACAGGCGGGGAGCTGTTTTTT CASSLDTGGELFF
NA TRBJ2-7 TRBV30 NA 14 TGTGCCTGGAGTCCACAGGGAAGGGGCTACGAGCAGTACTTC CAWSPQGRGYEQYF
NA TRBJ2-6 TRBV30 NA 14 TGTGCCTGGAAGAGGACAACTGGGGCCAACGTCCTGACTTTC CAWKRTTGANVLTF
few TRBJ1-2 TRBV5-1 TRBD1 16 TGCGCCAGCAGCACCGGGACAGGGGTGGGGGACTATGGCTACACCTTC CASSTGTGVGDYGYTF
NA TRBJ2-7 TRBV30 NA 18 TGTGCCTGGAGTGTAGCCCCTTTGAGAGGGGGAAGCTCCTACGAGCAGTACTTC CAWSVAPLRGGSSYEQYF
NA TRBJ2-5 TRBV2 NA 15 TGTGCCAGCAACGGACACCGGGGCCCTCAAGAGACCCAGTACTTC CASNGHRGPQETQYF
NA TRBJ1-1 TRBV19 NA 14 TGTGCCAGTAGTTTTCCGGGGCCCGACACTGAAGCTTTCTTT CASSFPGPDTEAFF
few TRBJ2-7 TRBV5-1 NA 15 TGCGCCAGCAGCGTCCATCGGGGGTTGCAAAGCGAGCAGTACTTC CASSVHRGLQSEQYF
NA TRBJ2-5 TRBV6-1 NA 16 TGTGCCAGCAGTGAATGGGGGGGCGCGGGGCAAGAGACCCAGTACTTC CASSEWGGAGQETQYF
few TRBJ2-1 TRBV5-1 NA 15 TGCGCCAGCAGCTTGGCCGGCATTTCCTACAATGAGCAGTTCTTC CASSLAGISYNEQFF
once TRBJ1-1 TRBV7-6 NA 13 TGTGCCAGCAGTTTGGGCAAAGGCACTGAAGCTTTCTTT CASSLGKGTEAFF
NA TRBJ2-2 TRBV18 TRBD1 17 TGTGCCAGCTCACCACTCTATTACAGGGGAAACACCGGGGAGCTGTTTTTT CASSPLYYRGNTGELFF
NA TRBJ2-5 TRBV10-3 NA 13 TGTGCTGCTCGGGCGGGGCCGGGGGAGACCCAGTACTTC CAARAGPGETQYF
NA TRBJ1-5 TRBV19 NA 14 TGTGCCAGCGAGACAGTTAATCGGAATCAGCCCCAGCATTTT CASETVNRNQPQHF
once TRBJ2-7 TRBV5-1 TRBD1 15 TGCGCCAGCAGCTTGGCAGGGCAGGGGGTCTACGAGCAGTACTTC CASSLAGQGVYEQYF
NA TRBJ2-7 TRBV29-1 TRBD2 16 TGCAGCGTTTCGCGCCGGCGGGGGAGTAGGGGTTACGAGCAGTACTTC CSVSRRRGSRGYEQYF
NA TRBJ1-2 TRBV9 TRBD1 17 TGTGCCAGCAGCGTAGCGACAGGGGGTTTAGCTAACTATGGCTACACCTTC CASSVATGGLANYGYTF
NA TRBJ2-4 TRBV15 TRBD1 16 TGTGCCACCAGCGGATCAGGACAGGGGAAGGATCACATTCAGTACTTC CATSGSGQGKDHIQYF
NA TRBJ2-5 TRBV7-9 NA 12 TGTGCCAGCAGCCCAACTAGGGAGACCCAGTACTTC CASSPTRETQYF
NA TRBJ2-3 TRBV5-6 NA 14 TGTGCCAGCAGCAGTACGGGCCCCGGGGATACGCAGTATTTT CASSSTGPGDTQYF
NA TRBJ2-7 TRBV28 NA 14 TGTGCCAGCAGTTCCTACGGGACGGACTACGAGCAGTACTTC CASSSYGTDYEQYF
NA TRBJ2-6 TRBV6-1 NA 15 TGTGCCAGCACCCCTCTTGGAACTGGGGCCAACGTCCTGACTTTC CASTPLGTGANVLTF
NA TRBJ2-7 TRBV27 NA 14 TGTGCCAGCAGTTTATTGGGCAGGTCGGCCGAGCAGTACTTC CASSLLGRSAEQYF
NA TRBJ2-5 TRBV5-4 NA 14 TGTGCCAGCAGCTTCGGGCCGTACCAAGAGACCCAGTACTTC CASSFGPYQETQYF
NA TRBJ2-1 TRBV19 TRBD2 18 TGTGCCAGTAGTATGAGAGGTAGCGGGATGGATTCCTACAATGAGCAGTTCTTC CASSMRGSGMDSYNEQFF
once TRBJ2-3 TRBV4-1 NA 16 TGCGCCAGCAGCCAAGCAGTAACAGGGTTTCAGGGTACGCAGTATTTT CASSQAVTGFQGTQYF
NA TRBJ2-2 TRBV5-1 TRBD1 16 TGCGCCAGCAGCTTGGTGCAGGGGGCGAACACCGGGGAGCTGTTTTTT CASSLVQGANTGELFF
once TRBJ2-1 TRBV6-1 NA 14 TGTGCCAGCAGTGAATCTTGGGTTGACAATGAGCAGTTCTTC CASSESWVDNEQFF